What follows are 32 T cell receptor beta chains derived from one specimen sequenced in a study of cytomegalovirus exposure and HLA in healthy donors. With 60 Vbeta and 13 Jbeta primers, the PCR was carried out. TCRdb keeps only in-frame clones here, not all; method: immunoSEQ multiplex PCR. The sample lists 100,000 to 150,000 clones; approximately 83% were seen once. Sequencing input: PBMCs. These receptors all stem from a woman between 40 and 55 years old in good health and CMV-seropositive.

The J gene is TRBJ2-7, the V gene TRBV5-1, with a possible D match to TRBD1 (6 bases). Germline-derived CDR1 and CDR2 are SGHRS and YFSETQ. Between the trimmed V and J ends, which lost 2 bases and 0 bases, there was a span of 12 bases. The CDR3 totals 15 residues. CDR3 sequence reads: CASSLDRTSSYEQYF. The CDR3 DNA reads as TGCGCCAGCAGCTTAGACAGGACGAGCTCCTACGAGCAGTACTTC.

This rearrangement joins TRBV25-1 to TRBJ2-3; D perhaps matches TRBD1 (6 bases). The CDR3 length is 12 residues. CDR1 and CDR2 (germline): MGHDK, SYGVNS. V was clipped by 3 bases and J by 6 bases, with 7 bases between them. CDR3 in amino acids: CASSDQGDTQYF. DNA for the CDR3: TGTGCCAGCAGTGACCAGGGGGATACGCAGTATTTT.

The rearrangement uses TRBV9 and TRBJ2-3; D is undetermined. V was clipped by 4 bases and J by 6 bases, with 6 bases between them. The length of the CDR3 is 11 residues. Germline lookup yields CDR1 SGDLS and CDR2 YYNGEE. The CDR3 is CASSNGDTQYF. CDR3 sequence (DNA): TGTGCCAGCAGCAACGGGGATACGCAGTATTTT. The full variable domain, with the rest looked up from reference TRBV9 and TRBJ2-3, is DSGVTQTPKHLITATGQRVTLRCSPRSGDLSVYWYQQSLDQGLQFLIQYYNGEERAKGNILERFSAQQFPDLHSELNLSSLELGDSALYFCASSNGDTQYFGPGTRLTVL.

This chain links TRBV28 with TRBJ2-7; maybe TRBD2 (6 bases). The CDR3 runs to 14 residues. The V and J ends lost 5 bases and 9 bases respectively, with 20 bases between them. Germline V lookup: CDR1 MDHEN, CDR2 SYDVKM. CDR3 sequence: CASSLPGTPPPQYF. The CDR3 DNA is TGTGCCAGCAGTCTACCTGGGACTCCTCCTCCGCAGTACTTC.

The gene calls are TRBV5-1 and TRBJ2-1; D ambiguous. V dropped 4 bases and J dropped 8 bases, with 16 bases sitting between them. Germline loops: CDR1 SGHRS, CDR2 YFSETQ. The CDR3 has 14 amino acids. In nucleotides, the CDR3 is TGCGCCAGCAGCCCTGGGTCCGGAGAGGATGAGCAGTTCTTC. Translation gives CASSPGSGEDEQFF.

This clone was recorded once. CDR3 protein: CASSLLQGIETQYF. The CDR3 DNA is TGTGCCAGCAGTTTACTACAGGGGATAGAGACCCAGTACTTC. This rearrangement joins TRBV28 to TRBJ2-5; 7 nucleotides match TRBD1. The CDR3 is 14 residues long. Germline CDR1 MDHEN, CDR2 SYDVKM. J lost 4 bases, V lost 2 bases, and 4 bases had no gene match.

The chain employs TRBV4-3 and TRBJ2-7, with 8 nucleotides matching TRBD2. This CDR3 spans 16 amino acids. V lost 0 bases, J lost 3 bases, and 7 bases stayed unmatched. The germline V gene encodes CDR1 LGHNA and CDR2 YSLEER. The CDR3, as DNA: TGCGCCAGCAGCCAAGATCGGGGGGGATCCCTCTACGAGCAGTACTTC. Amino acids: CASSQDRGGSLYEQYF.

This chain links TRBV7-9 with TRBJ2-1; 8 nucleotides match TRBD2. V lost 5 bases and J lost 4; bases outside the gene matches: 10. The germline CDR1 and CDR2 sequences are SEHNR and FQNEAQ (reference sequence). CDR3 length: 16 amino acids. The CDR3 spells CASSPKAGDLYNEQFF. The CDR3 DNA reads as TGTGCCAGCAGCCCAAAAGCGGGAGACCTTTACAATGAGCAGTTCTTC.

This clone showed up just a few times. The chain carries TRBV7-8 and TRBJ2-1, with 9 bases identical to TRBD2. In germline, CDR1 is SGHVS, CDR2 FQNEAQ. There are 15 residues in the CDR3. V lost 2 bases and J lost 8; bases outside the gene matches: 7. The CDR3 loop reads CASSLSEGLAYEQFF. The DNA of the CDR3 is TGTGCCAGCAGCTTATCTGAGGGACTAGCATATGAGCAGTTCTTC.

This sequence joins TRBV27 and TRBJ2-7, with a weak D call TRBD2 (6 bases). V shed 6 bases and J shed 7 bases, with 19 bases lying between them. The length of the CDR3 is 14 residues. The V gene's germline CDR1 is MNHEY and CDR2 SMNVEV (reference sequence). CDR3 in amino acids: CASRPGGHLREQYF. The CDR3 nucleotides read TGTGCCAGCAGACCAGGAGGGCATCTACGAGAGCAGTACTTC.

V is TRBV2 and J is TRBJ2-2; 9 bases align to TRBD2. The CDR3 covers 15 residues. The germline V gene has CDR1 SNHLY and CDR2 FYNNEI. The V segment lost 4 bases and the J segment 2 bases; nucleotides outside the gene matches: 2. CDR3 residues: CASSGTSANTGELFF. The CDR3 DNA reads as TGTGCCAGCAGTGGGACTAGCGCCAACACCGGGGAGCTGTTTTTT.

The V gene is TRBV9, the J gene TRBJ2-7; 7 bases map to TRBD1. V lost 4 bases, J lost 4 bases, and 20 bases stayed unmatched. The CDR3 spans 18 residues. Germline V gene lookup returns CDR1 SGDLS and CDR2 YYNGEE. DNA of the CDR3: TGTGCCAGCAGCCCCGGCCGAGCACATACGGGACAGCAATACGAGCAGTACTTC. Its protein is CASSPGRAHTGQQYEQYF.

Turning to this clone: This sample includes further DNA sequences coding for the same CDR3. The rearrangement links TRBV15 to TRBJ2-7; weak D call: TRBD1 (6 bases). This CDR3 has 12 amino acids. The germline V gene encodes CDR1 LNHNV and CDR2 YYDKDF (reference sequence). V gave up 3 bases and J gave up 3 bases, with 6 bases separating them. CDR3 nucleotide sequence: TGTGCCACCAGCAGGGACAGCTACGAGCAGTACTTC. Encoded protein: CATSRDSYEQYF.

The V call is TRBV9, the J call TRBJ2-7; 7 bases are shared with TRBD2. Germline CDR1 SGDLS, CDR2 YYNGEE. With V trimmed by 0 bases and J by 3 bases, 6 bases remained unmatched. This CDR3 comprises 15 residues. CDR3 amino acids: CASSVGVGEGYEQYF. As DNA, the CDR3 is TGTGCCAGCAGCGTAGGGGTGGGGGAGGGCTACGAGCAGTACTTC.

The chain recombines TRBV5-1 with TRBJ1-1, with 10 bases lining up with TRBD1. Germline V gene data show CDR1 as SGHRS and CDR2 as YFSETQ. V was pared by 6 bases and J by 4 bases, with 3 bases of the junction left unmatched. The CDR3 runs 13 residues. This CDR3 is CASTRDRGTEAFF. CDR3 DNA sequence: TGCGCCAGCACACGGGACAGGGGCACTGAAGCTTTCTTT.

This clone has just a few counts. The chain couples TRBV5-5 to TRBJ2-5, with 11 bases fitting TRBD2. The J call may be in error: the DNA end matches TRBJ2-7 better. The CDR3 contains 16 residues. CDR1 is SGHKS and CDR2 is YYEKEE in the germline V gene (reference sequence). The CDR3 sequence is CASSLLSGRGPHEQYF. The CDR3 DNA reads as TGTGCCAGCAGCTTACTTAGCGGGAGGGGTCCCCACGAGCAGTACTTC.

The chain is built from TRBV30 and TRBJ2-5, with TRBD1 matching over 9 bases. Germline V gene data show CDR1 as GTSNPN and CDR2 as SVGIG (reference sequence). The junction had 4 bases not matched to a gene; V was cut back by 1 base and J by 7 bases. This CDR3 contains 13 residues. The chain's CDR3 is CAWSGQGEGTQYF. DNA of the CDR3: TGTGCCTGGAGTGGACAGGGGGAGGGGACCCAGTACTTC.

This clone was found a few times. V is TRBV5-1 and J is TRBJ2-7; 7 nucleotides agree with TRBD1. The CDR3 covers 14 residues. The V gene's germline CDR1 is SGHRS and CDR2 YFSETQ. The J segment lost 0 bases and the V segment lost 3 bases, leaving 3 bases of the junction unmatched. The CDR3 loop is CASSWGQNSYEQYF. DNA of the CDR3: TGCGCCAGCAGCTGGGGACAGAACTCCTACGAGCAGTACTTC.

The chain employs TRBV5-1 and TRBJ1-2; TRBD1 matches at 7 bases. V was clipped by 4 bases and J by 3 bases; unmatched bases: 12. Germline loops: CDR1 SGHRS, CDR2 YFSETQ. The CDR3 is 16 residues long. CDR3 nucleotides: TGCGCCAGCAGCACCGGGACAGTGGGAGTAGACTATGGCTACACCTTC. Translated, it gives CASSTGTVGVDYGYTF.

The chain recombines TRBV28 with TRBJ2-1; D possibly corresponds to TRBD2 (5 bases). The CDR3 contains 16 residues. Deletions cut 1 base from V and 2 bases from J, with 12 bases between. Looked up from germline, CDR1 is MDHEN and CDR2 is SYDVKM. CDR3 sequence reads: CASSLYGTGTYNEQFF. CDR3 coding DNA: TGTGCCAGCAGTTTATACGGAACCGGGACCTACAATGAGCAGTTCTTC.

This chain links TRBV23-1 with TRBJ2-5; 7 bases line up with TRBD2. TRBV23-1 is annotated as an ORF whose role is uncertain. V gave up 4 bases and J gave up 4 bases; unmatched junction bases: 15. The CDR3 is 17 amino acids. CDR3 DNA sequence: TGCGCCAGCAGTCTTCGCTCTGGGGACTACTTACGAGAGACCCAGTACTTC. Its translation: CASSLRSGDYLRETQYF.

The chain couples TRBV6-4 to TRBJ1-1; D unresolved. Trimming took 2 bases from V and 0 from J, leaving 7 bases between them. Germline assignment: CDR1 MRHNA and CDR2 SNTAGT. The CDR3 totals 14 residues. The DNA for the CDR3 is TGTGCCAGCAGTGACAGGAGCATGAACACTGAAGCTTTCTTT. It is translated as CASSDRSMNTEAFF.

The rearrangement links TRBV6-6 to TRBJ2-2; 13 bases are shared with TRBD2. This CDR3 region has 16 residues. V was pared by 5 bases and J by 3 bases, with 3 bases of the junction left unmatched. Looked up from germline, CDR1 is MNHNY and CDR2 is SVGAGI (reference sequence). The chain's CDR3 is CASSKGLAGYTGELFF. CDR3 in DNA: TGTGCCAGCAGTAAGGGACTAGCGGGGTACACCGGGGAGCTGTTTTTT.

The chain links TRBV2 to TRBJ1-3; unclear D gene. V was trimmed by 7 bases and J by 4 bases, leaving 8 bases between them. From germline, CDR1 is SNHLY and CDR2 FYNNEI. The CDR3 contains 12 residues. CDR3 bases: TGTGCCAGCAACCAACAGGGAAACACCATATATTTT. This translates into CASNQQGNTIYF.

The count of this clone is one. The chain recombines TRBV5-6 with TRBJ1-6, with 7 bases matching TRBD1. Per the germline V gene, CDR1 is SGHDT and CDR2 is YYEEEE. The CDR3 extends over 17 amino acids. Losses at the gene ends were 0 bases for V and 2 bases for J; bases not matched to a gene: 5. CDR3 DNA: TGTGCCAGCAGCTTGGATCCCAGGGGGACCTATAATTCACCCCTCCACTTT. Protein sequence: CASSLDPRGTYNSPLHF.

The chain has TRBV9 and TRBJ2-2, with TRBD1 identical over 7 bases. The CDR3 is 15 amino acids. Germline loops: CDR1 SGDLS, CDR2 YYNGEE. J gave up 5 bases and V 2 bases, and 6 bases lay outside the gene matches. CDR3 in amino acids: CASSVTGVGTGELFF. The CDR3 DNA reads TGTGCCAGCAGCGTTACAGGGGTTGGGACCGGGGAGCTGTTTTTT.

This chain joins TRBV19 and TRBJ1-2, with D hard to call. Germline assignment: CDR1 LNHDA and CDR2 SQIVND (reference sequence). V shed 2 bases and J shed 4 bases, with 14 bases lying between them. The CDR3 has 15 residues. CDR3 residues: CASSIFPSGGYGYTF. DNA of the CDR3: TGTGCCAGTAGTATATTCCCATCCGGCGGCTATGGCTACACCTTC.

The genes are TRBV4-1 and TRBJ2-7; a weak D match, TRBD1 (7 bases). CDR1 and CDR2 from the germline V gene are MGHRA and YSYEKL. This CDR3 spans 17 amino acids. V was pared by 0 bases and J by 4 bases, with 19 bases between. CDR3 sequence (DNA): TGCGCCAGCAGCCAAGATCCGGAGGGGGCTAACTTTTACGAGCAGTACTTC. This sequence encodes CASSQDPEGANFYEQYF.

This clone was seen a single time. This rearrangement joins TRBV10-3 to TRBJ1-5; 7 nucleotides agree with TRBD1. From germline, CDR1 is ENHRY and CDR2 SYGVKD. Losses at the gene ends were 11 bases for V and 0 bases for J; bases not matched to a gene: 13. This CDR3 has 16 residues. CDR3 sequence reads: CAVSGQGGNSNQPQHF. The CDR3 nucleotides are TGTGCCGTCTCGGGGCAGGGGGGCAATAGCAATCAGCCCCAGCATTTT.

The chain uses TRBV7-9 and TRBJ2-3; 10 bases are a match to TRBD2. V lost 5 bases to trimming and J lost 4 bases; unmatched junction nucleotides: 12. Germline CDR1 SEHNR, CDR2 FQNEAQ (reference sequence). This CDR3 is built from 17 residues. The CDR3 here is CASSGGGLAGDSDTQYF. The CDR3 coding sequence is TGTGCCAGCAGCGGAGGGGGTCTAGCGGGAGATTCAGATACGCAGTATTTT.

The CDR3 nucleotides are TGCGCCAGCAGCCCAACAGGGATTAGAACTGAAGCTTTCTTT. Translating it yields CASSPTGIRTEAFF. The rearrangement joins TRBV4-1 to TRBJ1-1; maybe TRBD1 (6 bases). This CDR3 spans 14 amino acids. Germline lookup yields CDR1 MGHRA and CDR2 YSYEKL. V was cut by 4 bases and J by 5 bases, with 14 bases left in between.

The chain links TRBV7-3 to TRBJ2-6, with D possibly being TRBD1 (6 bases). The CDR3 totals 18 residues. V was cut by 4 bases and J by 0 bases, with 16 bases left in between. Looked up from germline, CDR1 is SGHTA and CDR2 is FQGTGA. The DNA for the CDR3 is TGTGCCAGCAGCTACTTGGCGAGGGGGAGCTCTGGGGCCAACGTCCTGACTTTC. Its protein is CASSYLARGSSGANVLTF.